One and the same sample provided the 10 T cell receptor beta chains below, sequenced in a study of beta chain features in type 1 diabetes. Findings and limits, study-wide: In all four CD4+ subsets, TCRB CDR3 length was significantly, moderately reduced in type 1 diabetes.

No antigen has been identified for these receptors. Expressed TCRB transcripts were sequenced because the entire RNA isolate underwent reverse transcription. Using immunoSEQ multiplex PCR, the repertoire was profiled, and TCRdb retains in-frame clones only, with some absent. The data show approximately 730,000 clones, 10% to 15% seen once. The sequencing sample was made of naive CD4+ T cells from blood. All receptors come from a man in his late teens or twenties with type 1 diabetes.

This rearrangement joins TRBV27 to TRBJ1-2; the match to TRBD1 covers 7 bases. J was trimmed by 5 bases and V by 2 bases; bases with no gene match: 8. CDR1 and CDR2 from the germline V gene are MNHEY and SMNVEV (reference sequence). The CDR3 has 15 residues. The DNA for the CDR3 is TGTGCCAGCAGTTTACAGCCCCGCAGGGGGTATGGCTACACCTTC. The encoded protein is CASSLQPRRGYGYTF.

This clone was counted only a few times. The chain's CDR3 is CAWSGTGGSNEQFF. The CDR3 DNA reads as TGTGCCTGGAGTGGGACAGGGGGGTCTAATGAGCAGTTCTTC. This chain joins TRBV30 and TRBJ2-1; 10 bases fit TRBD1. The CDR3 has 14 amino acids. The ends lost 1 base at V and 7 bases at J; junction bases unmatched: 4. Per germline, CDR1 GTSNPN and CDR2 SVGIG (reference sequence). Full variable domain (outside the CDR3, taken from reference TRBV30 and TRBJ2-1): SQTIHQWPATLVQPVGSPLSLECTVEGTSNPNLYWYRQAAGRGLQLLFYSVGIGQISSEVPQNLSASRPQDRQFILSSKKLLLSDSGFYLCAWSGTGGSNEQFFGPGTRLTVL.

The chain's CDR3 is CASSEEQLYPDTIYF. CDR3 DNA: TGTGCCAGCAGTGAAGAACAGCTATATCCTGACACCATATATTTT. The chain has TRBV6-1 and TRBJ1-3; D is unclear. V was cut by 1 base and J by 8 bases, with 15 bases left in between. CDR1 MNHNS and CDR2 SASEGT come from the germline V gene. This CDR3 comprises 15 residues.

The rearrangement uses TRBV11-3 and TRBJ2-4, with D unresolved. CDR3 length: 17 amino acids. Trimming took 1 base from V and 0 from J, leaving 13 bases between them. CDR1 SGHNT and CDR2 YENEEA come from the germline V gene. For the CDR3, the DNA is TGTGCCAGCAGCTTAGTTTTTGGAATTCCAGCCAAAAACATTCAGTACTTC. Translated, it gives CASSLVFGIPAKNIQYF.

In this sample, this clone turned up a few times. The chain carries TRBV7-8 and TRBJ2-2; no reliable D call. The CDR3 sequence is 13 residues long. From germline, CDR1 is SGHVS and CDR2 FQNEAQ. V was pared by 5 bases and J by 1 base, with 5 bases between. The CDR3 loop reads CASSLKNTGELFF. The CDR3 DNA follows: TGTGCCAGCAGCCTCAAGAACACCGGGGAGCTGTTTTTT.

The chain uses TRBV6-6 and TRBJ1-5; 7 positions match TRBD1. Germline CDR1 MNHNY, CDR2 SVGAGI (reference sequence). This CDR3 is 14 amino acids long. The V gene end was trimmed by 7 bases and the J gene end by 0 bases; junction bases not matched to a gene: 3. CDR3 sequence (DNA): TGTGCCAGCACAGACAGGGTTAGCAATCAGCCCCAGCATTTT. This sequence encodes CASTDRVSNQPQHF.

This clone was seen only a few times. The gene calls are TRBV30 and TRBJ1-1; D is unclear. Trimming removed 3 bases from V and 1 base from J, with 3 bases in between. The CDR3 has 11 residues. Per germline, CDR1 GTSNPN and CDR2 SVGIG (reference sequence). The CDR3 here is CAWRGNTEAFF. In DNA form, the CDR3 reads TGTGCCTGGAGGGGGAACACTGAAGCTTTCTTT.

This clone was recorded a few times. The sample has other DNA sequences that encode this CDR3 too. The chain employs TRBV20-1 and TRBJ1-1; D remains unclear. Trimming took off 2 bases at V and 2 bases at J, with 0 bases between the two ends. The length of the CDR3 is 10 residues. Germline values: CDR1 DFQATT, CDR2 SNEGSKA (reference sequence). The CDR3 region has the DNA TGCAGTGCTAGAAACACTGAAGCTTTCTTT. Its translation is CSARNTEAFF.

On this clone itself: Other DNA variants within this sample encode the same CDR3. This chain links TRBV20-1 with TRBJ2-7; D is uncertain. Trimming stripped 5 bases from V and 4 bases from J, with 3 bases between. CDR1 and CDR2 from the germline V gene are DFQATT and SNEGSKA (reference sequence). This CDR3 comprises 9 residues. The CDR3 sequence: CSAGYEQYF. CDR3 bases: TGCAGTGCTGGATACGAGCAGTACTTC.

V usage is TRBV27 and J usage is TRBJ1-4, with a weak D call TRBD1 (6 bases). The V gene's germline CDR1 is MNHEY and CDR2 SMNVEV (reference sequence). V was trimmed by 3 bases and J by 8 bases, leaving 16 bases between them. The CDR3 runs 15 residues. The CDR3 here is CASSFVGIGGEKLFF. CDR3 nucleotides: TGTGCCAGCAGTTTCGTAGGGATTGGGGGCGAAAAACTGTTTTTT.